One sample yielded the 18 T cell receptor beta chains listed below, sequenced in a study of OX40 agonist ivuxolimab in advanced cancers. Here immunoSEQ multiplex PCR was the method, and the copy in TCRdb shows in-frame clones only, minus some. The data contain some 25,000 clones, around 67% of them singletons. Sample: CD4+ or CD8+ T cells sorted from blood, taken in a trial of the OX40 agonist ivuxolimab. The receptor source for this set is an adult with an advanced solid tumor such as melanoma, head and neck, liver or kidney cancer.

The genes are TRBV10-3 and TRBJ2-3, with a tentative D call TRBD2 (7 bases). CDR3 length: 17 amino acids. V was clipped by 0 bases and J by 0 bases, with 13 bases between them. Germline V gene sequence: CDR1 ENHRY, CDR2 SYGVKD. The CDR3 sequence is CAISESGGGRSTDTQYF. The CDR3 DNA sequence: TGTGCCATCAGTGAGTCTGGCGGGGGCCGAAGCACAGATACGCAGTATTTT.

J is TRBJ2-1 and V is TRBV16; 8 positions agree with TRBD2. The germline V gene encodes CDR1 KGHSY and CDR2 FQNENV. The J segment lost 0 bases and the V segment lost 4 bases, leaving 11 bases of the junction unmatched. The CDR3 totals 18 residues. The DNA of the CDR3 is TGTGCCAGCAGCCGAAGACTCAGCGGGGGTTCCTCCTACAATGAGCAGTTCTTC. It translates to CASSRRLSGGSSYNEQFF.

By share, this clone counts as medium-sized (0.01 to 0.1%). The chain employs TRBV7-8 and TRBJ1-3; TRBD1 might be the D (6 bases). CDR1 and CDR2 from the germline V gene are SGHVS and FQNEAQ. Trimming removed 5 bases from V and 7 bases from J, with 15 bases in between. CDR3 length: 14 amino acids. The CDR3 is CASSPRDKWNTIYF. The CDR3 coding sequence is TGTGCCAGCAGCCCGAGGGACAAGTGGAACACCATATATTTT.

This chain links TRBV4-3 with TRBJ2-2; perhaps TRBD2 as D (5 bases). Germline V gives CDR1 LGHNA, CDR2 YSLEER. With 0 bases removed from V and 6 bases from J, the gap between germline ends came to 11 bases. The CDR3 contains 15 residues. The CDR3: CASSQDSGSAGELFF. As DNA, the CDR3 is TGCGCCAGCAGCCAAGATAGTGGGAGCGCCGGGGAGCTGTTTTTT.

J is TRBJ2-7 and V is TRBV19; D uncertain. V was pared by 6 bases and J by 1 base, with 10 bases between. In germline, CDR1 is LNHDA, CDR2 SQIVND (reference sequence). CDR3 length: 13 amino acids. DNA of the CDR3: TGTGCCAGTAGGAAGGCTTCATCCTACGAGCAGTACTTC. It specifies CASRKASSYEQYF.

This clone was observed a handful of times. This rearrangement joins TRBV5-6 to TRBJ2-1; 12 bases fit TRBD2. Germline CDR1 SGHDT, CDR2 YYEEEE. V shed 1 base and J 5 bases; nucleotides not matched to a gene: 1. This CDR3 has 15 residues. CDR3 in amino acids: CASSLLAGGNNEQFF. The CDR3 bases are TGTGCCAGCAGCTTGCTAGCGGGGGGGAACAATGAGCAGTTCTTC.

For this clone: At one end, the junction sequence differs from germline, possibly due to a read error. The chain carries TRBV29-1 and TRBJ2-7, with TRBD2 as a possible D gene (7 bases). This CDR3 has 13 amino acids. Germline CDR1 and CDR2: SQVTM and ANQGSEA. The CDR3 nucleotides are TGCAGCGTCGAAGGGGGGGCCGTCTACGAGCAGTACTTC. Translating it yields CSVEGGAVYEQYF.

The genes are TRBV11-2 and TRBJ2-2; TRBD1 might be the D (6 bases). Trimming cost V 8 bases and J 8 bases, with 15 bases left between them. The CDR3 has 13 residues. Germline CDR1 SGHAT, CDR2 FQNNGV. CDR3 sequence (DNA): TGTGCCAGCCAAGGGACCCAGGGGGGGGAGCTGTTTTTT. It encodes CASQGTQGGELFF. The entire variable domain, with the rest obtained from reference TRBV11-2 and TRBJ2-2, is as follows: EAGVAQSPRYKIIEKRQSVAFWCNPISGHATLYWYQQILGQGPKLLIQFQNNGVVDDSQLPKDRFSAERLKGVDSTLKIQPAKLEDSAVYLCASQGTQGGELFFGEGSRLTVL.

CDR3 nucleotides: TGTGCCAGCAGGCGACAATCCTCCTACGAGCAGTACTTC. Translated, it gives CASRRQSSYEQYF. This chain links TRBV28 with TRBJ2-7; no reliable D call. The CDR3 extends over 13 amino acids. V was clipped by 6 bases and J by 0 bases, with 9 bases between them. Germline lookup yields CDR1 MDHEN and CDR2 SYDVKM.

The gene calls are TRBV28 and TRBJ1-1; 8 bases match TRBD1. The CDR3 is 18 residues long. V gave up 4 bases and J gave up 2 bases; unmatched junction bases: 15. The germline gives CDR1 MDHEN, CDR2 SYDVKM. This CDR3 is CASSSQKVRDRGNTEAFF. CDR3 in DNA: TGTGCCAGCAGTTCTCAGAAAGTAAGAGACAGGGGTAACACTGAAGCTTTCTTT.

The chain recombines TRBV5-1 with TRBJ2-3; D unclear. There are 16 residues in the CDR3. Germline CDR1 is SGHRS and CDR2 is YFSETQ. V was clipped by 0 bases and J by 3 bases, with 14 bases between them. CDR3 coding DNA: TGCGCCAGCAGCTTGGCAGTCCTGATTTTTACAGATACGCAGTATTTT. Translation: CASSLAVLIFTDTQYF.

This sequence joins TRBV27 and TRBJ2-1; D gene uncertain. Trimming left V 4 bases short and J 3 bases short, with 13 bases between. Germline V gene sequence: CDR1 MNHEY, CDR2 SMNVEV (reference sequence). The CDR3 covers 15 residues. The CDR3 here is CASSSPTVLYNEQFF. DNA of the CDR3: TGTGCCAGCAGTTCCCCCACAGTCCTCTACAATGAGCAGTTCTTC.

The chain joins TRBV13 to TRBJ2-5; 9 positions agree with TRBD1. After removal of 5 bases from V and 5 bases from J, the junction contained 3 bases not matched to a gene. This CDR3 is 13 amino acids long. CDR1 is PRHDT, CDR2 FYEKMQ, per germline (reference sequence). For the CDR3, the DNA is TGTGCCAGCAGCCTCGGACAGGGGGAGACCCAGTACTTC. It encodes CASSLGQGETQYF.

The chain carries TRBV21-1 and TRBJ2-7. TRBV21-1 is a pseudogene locus. There are 14 residues in the CDR3. This CDR3 reads CASSTAQAWGEQYF. The CDR3 DNA reads as TGTGCCAGCAGTACAGCTCAAGCATGGGGCGAGCAGTACTTC.

This chain joins TRBV5-6 and TRBJ2-1, with 10 bases fitting TRBD2. Germline assignment: CDR1 SGHDT and CDR2 YYEEEE. The junction had 3 bases not matched to a gene; V was cut back by 2 bases and J by 4 bases. This CDR3 is built from 15 residues. CDR3 DNA sequence: TGTGCCAGCAGCTTCGGACTAGCGGAGTACAATGAGCAGTTCTTC. As protein: CASSFGLAEYNEQFF. Filled out from reference TRBV5-6 and TRBJ2-1, the complete variable domain reads DAGVTQSPTHLIKTRGQQVTLRCSPKSGHDTVSWYQQALGQGPQFIFQYYEEEERQRGNFPDRFSGHQFPNYSSELNVNALLLGDSALYLCASSFGLAEYNEQFFGPGTRLTVL.

This chain uses TRBV7-9 with TRBJ2-5; 7 nucleotides line up with TRBD2. Per germline, CDR1 SEHNR and CDR2 FQNEAQ (reference sequence). V trimming: 5 bases; J trimming: 4 bases; junction bases outside the gene matches: 10. The length of the CDR3 is 15 residues. CDR3 sequence reads: CASSPPSSGGETQYF. The DNA of the CDR3 is TGTGCCAGCAGCCCCCCGTCTTCGGGAGGAGAGACCCAGTACTTC. The full variable domain, with the rest looked up from reference TRBV7-9 and TRBJ2-5, is DTGVSQNPRHKITKRGQNVTFRCDPISEHNRLYWYRQTLGQGPEFLTYFQNEAQLEKSRLLSDRFSAERPKGSFSTLEIQRTEQGDSAMYLCASSPPSSGGETQYFGPGTRLLVL.

This CDR3 reads CASSLIYNEQFF. DNA for the CDR3: TGTGCCAGCAGCTTGATCTACAATGAGCAGTTCTTC. The chain links TRBV5-6 to TRBJ2-1; D uncertain. CDR3 length equals 12 residues. Germline V CDR1 and CDR2: SGHDT, YYEEEE. Deletions cut 1 base from V and 3 bases from J, with 2 bases between.

This clone was observed at least ten times. The chain links TRBV12-5 to TRBJ1-2; D is ambiguous. CDR1 and CDR2 from the germline V gene are LGHNT and FRNRAP. V shed 7 bases and J shed 4 bases, with 13 bases lying between them. This CDR3 is built from 13 residues. As DNA, the CDR3 is TGTGCTAGTGCCGATACCCTAGGCTATGGCTACACCTTC. It encodes CASADTLGYGYTF.